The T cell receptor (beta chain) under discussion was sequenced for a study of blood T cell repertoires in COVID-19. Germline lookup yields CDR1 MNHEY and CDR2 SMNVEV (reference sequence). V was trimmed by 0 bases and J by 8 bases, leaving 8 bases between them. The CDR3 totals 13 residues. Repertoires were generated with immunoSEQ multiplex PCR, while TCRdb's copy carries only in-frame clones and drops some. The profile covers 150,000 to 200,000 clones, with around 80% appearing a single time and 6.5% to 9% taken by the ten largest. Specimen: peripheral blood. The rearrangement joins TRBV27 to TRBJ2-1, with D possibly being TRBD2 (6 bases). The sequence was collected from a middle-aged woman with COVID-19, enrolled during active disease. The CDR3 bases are TGTGCCAGCAGTTTATCGGGGGGACATGAGCAGTTCTTC. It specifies CASSLSGGHEQFF.